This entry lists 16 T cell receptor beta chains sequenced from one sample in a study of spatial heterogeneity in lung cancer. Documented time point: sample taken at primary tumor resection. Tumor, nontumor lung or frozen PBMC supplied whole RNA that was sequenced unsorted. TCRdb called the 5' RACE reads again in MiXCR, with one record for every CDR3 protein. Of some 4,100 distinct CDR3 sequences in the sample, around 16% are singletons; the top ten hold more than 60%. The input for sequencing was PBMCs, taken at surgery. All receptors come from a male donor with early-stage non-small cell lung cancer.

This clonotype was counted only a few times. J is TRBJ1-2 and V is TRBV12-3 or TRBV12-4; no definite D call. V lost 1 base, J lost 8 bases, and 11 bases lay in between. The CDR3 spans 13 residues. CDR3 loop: CASSLGEHGGYTF. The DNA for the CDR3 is TGTGCCAGCAGTTTAGGGGAGCATGGAGGCTACACCTTC.

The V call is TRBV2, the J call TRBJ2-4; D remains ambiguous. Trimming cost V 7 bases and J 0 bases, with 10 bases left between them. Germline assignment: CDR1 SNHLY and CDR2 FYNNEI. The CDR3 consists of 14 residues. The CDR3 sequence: CASTVRRAKNIQYF. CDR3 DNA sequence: TGTGCCAGCACTGTAAGGAGAGCCAAAAACATTCAGTACTTC.

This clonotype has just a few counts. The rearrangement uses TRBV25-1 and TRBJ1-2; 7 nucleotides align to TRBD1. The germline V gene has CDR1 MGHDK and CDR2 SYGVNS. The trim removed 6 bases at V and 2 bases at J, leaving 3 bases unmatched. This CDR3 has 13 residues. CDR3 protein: CASREGANYGYTF. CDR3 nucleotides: TGTGCCAGCAGAGAGGGGGCAAACTATGGCTACACCTTC.

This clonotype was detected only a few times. CDR3 in amino acids: CASRVISWQGDYEQYF. The CDR3 bases are TGTGCCAGCAGGGTCATAAGTTGGCAGGGGGACTACGAGCAGTACTTC. The chain carries TRBV2 and TRBJ2-7, with TRBD1 matching over 7 bases. J gave up 3 bases and V 6 bases, and 14 bases lay outside the gene matches. The germline CDR1 and CDR2 sequences are SNHLY and FYNNEI. This CDR3 spans 16 amino acids.

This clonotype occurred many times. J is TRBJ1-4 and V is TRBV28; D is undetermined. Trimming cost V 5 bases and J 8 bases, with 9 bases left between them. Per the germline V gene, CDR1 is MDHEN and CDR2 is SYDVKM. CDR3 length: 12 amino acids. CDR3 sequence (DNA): TGTGCCAGCAGTGCAGCAGCCGAAAAACTGTTTTTT. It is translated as CASSAAAEKLFF.

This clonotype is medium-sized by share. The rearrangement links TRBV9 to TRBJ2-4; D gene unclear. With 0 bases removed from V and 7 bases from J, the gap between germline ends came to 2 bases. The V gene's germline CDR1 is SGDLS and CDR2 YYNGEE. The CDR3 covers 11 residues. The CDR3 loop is CASSVDNIQYF. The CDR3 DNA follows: TGTGCCAGCAGCGTAGACAACATTCAGTACTTC.

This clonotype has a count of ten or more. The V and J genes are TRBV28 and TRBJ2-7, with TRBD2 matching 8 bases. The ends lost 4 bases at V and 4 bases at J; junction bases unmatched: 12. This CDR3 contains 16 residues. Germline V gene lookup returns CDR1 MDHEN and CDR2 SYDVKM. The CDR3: CASSSTTQRELYEQYF. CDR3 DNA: TGTGCCAGCAGTTCTACCACCCAGCGGGAGTTGTACGAGCAGTACTTC.

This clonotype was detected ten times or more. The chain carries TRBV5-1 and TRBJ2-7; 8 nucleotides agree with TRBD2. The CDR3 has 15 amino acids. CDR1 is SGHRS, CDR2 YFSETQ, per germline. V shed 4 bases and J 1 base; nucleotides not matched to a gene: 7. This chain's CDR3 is CASSAGLVGSYEQYF. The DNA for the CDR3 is TGCGCCAGCAGCGCGGGACTAGTCGGTTCCTACGAGCAGTACTTC.

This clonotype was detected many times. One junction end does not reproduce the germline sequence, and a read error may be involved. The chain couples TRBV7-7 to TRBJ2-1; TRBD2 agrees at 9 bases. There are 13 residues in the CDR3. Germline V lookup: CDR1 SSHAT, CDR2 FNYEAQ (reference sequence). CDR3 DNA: TGTGCTAGCAGCTTGGGACTAGCAAATGAGCAGTTCTTC. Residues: CASSLGLANEQFF.

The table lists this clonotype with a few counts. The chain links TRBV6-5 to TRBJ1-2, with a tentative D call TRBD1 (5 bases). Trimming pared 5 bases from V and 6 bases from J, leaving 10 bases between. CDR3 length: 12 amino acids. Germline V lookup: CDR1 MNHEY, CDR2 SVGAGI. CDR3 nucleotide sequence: TGTGCCAGCAGTACAGGAGGGGATGGCTACACCTTC. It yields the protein CASSTGGDGYTF.

The CDR3 spells CASSIVRVRNEQFF. Written as DNA, the CDR3 is TGTGCCAGTAGTATTGTAAGGGTCCGCAATGAGCAGTTCTTC. The chain recombines TRBV19 with TRBJ2-1; D gene uncertain. Trimming removed 3 bases from V and 6 bases from J, with 12 bases in between. The length of the CDR3 is 14 residues. Germline CDR1 reads LNHDA; CDR2 reads SQIVND (reference sequence).

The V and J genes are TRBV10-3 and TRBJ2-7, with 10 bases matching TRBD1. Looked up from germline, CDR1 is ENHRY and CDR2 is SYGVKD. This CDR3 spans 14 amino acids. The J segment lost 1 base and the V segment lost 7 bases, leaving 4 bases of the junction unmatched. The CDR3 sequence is CAINPGQGSYEQYF. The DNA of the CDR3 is TGTGCCATCAATCCGGGACAGGGGTCCTACGAGCAGTACTTC.

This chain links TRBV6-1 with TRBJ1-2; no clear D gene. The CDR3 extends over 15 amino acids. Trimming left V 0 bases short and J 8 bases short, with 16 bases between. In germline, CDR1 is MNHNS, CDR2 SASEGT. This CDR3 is CASSEAPAGPGGYTF. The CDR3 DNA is TGTGCCAGCAGTGAAGCGCCGGCAGGTCCCGGGGGCTACACCTTC.

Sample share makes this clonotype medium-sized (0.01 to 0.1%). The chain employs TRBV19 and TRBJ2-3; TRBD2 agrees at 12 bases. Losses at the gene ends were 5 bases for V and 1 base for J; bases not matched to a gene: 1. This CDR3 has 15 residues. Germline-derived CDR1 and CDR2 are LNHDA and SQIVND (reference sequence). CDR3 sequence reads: CASSWTSGGTDTQYF. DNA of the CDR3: TGTGCCAGTAGTTGGACTAGCGGGGGCACAGATACGCAGTATTTT.

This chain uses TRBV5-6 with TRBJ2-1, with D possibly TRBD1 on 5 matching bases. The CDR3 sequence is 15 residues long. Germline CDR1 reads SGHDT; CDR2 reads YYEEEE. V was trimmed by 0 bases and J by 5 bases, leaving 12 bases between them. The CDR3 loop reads CASSLAPTGNNEQFF. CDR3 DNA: TGTGCCAGCAGCTTGGCCCCTACAGGAAACAATGAGCAGTTCTTC.

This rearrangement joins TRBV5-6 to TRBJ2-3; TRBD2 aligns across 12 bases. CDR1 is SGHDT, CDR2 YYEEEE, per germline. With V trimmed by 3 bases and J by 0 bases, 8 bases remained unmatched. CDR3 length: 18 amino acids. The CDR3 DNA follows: TGTGCCAGCAGCTCCACCCTACTAGCGGGGGGAAGCACAGATACGCAGTATTTT. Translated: CASSSTLLAGGSTDTQYF.